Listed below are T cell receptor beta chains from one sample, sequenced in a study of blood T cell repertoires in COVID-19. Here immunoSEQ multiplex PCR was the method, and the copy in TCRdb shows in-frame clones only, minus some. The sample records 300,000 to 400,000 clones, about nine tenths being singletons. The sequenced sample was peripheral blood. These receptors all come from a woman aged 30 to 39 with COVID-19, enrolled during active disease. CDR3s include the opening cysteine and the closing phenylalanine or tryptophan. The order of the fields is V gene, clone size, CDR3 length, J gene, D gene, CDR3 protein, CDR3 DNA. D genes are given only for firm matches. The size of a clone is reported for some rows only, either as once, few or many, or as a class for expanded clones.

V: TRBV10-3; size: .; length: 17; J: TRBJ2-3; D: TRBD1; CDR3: CAISFGQGISSTDTQYF; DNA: TGTGCCATCAGTTTTGGACAGGGGATCAGTAGCACAGATACGCAGTATTTT
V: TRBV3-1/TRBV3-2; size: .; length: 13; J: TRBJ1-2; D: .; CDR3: CASSQGAGGGYTF; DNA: TGTGCCAGCAGCCAAGGGGCGGGTGGTGGCTACACCTTC
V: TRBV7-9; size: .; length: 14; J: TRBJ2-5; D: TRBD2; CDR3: CASSLFSGKETQYF; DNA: TGTGCCAGCAGCCTTTTTAGCGGGAAAGAGACCCAGTACTTC
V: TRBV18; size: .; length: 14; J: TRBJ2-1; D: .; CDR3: CASSTRNLPNEQFF; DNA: TGTGCCAGCTCTACAAGAAATTTGCCCAATGAGCAGTTCTTC
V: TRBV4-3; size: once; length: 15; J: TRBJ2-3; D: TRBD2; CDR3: CASSPRLASLDTQYF; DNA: TGCGCCAGCAGCCCACGACTAGCAAGTTTGGATACGCAGTATTTT
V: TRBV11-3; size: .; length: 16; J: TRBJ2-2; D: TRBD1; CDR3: CASSFPRDRDTGELFF; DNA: TGTGCCAGCAGCTTTCCCAGGGACAGGGATACCGGGGAGCTGTTTTTT
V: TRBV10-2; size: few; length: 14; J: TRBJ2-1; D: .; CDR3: CATTSGGSGNEQFF; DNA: TGCGCCACCACCTCTGGGGGCAGTGGAAATGAGCAGTTCTTC
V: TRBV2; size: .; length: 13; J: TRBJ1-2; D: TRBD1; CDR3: CASRWTGSYGYTF; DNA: TGTGCCAGCAGATGGACAGGGAGCTATGGCTACACCTTC
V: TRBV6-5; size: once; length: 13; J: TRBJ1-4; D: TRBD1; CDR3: CASKRDRLEKLFF; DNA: TGTGCCAGCAAAAGGGACAGGCTTGAAAAACTGTTTTTT
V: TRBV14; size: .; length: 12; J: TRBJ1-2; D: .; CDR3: CASSQRLYGYTF; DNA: TGTGCCAGCAGCCAACGGTTATATGGCTACACCTTC
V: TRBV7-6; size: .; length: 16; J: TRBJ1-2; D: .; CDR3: CASSPLADGGGVGYTF; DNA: TGTGCCAGCAGCCCTTTAGCGGACGGCGGGGGAGTAGGCTACACCTTC
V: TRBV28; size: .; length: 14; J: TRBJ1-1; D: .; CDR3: CASSSGWGGTEAFF; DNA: TGTGCCAGCAGTTCGGGTTGGGGGGGCACTGAAGCTTTCTTT
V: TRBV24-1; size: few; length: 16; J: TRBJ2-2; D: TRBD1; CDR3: CATSDPRTGPTGELFF; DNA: TGTGCCACCAGTGATCCCCGGACAGGGCCCACCGGGGAGCTGTTTTTT
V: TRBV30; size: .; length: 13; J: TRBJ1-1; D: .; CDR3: CAWKMRRDTEAFF; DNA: TGTGCCTGGAAAATGAGGCGGGACACTGAAGCTTTCTTT
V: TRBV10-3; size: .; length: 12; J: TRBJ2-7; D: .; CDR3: CAISPGLYEQYF; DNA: TGTGCCATCAGTCCAGGGCTCTACGAGCAGTACTTC
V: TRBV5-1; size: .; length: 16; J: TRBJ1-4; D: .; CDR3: CASSGGTSGYNEKLFF; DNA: TGCGCCAGCAGCGGGGGGACGTCTGGATATAATGAAAAACTGTTTTTT
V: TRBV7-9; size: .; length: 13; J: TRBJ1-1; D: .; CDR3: CASSLSGSTEAFF; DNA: TGTGCCAGCAGCTTAAGTGGCAGTACTGAAGCTTTCTTT
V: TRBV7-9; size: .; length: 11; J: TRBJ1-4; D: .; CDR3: CASSLTGRQVF; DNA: TGTGCCAGCAGCCTCACCGGGAGGCAGGTTTTT
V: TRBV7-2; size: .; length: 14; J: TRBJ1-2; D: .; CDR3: CASSLSGHLGGYTF; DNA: TGTGCCAGCAGCTTATCGGGACATCTCGGAGGCTACACCTTC
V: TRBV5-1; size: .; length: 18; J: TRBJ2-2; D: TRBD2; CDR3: CASSTPGLAGNGDKELFF; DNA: TGCGCCAGCAGCACCCCGGGACTAGCGGGCAATGGTGACAAGGAGCTGTTTTTT
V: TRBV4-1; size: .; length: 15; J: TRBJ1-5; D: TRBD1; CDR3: CASSPGQGVGQPQHF; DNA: TGCGCCAGCAGCCCCGGACAGGGGGTTGGTCAGCCCCAGCATTTT
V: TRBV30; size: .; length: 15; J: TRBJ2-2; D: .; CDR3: CAWSVRGIYTGELFF; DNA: TGTGCCTGGAGTGTAAGGGGGATTTACACCGGGGAGCTGTTTTTT
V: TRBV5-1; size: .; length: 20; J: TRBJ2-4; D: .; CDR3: CASSDRPPRTAGIRGNIQYF; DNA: TGCGCCAGCAGCGACCGCCCCCCGAGGACAGCGGGGATTCGAGGAAACATTCAGTACTTC
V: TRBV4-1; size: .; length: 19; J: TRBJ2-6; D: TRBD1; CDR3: CASSQTGTKVRSGANVLTF; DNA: TGCGCCAGCAGCCAGACAGGGACGAAGGTCCGCTCTGGGGCCAACGTCCTGACTTTC
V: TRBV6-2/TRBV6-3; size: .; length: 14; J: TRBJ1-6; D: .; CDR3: CASSSGSRRSPLHF; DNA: TGTGCCAGCAGTTCCGGGTCTCGGCGGTCACCCCTCCACTTT
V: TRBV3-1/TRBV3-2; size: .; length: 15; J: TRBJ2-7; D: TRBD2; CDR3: CASSQMRLAGYEQYF; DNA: TGTGCCAGCAGCCAAATGAGACTAGCGGGGTACGAGCAGTACTTC
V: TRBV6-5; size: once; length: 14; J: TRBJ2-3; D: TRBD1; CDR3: CASRGAGGVDTQYF; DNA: TGTGCCAGCAGGGGGGCAGGGGGCGTAGATACGCAGTATTTT
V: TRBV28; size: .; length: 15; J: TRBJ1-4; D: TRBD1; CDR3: CASSALQGVNEKLFF; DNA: TGTGCCAGCAGTGCCTTACAGGGGGTTAATGAAAAACTGTTTTTT
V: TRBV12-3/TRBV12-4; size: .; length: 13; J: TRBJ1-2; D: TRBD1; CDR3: CASSPGTGSGYTF; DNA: TGTGCCAGCAGTCCCGGGACAGGGAGCGGCTACACCTTC
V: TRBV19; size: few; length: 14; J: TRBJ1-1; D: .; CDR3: CASSIDRGNTEAFF; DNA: TGTGCCAGTAGTATAGATCGCGGGAACACTGAAGCTTTCTTT
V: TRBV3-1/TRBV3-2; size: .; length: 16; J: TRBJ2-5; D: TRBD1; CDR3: CASNPQGALGQETQYF; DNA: TGTGCCAGCAACCCTCAGGGGGCTCTCGGACAAGAGACCCAGTACTTC
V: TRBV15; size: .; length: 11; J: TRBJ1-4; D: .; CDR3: CASRGSEKLFF; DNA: TGTGCCAGTAGAGGATCTGAAAAACTGTTTTTT
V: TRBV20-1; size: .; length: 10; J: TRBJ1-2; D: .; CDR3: CSARDIDYTF; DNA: TGCAGTGCCCGGGACATCGACTACACCTTC
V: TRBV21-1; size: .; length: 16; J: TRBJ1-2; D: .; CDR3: CASSKALTVTNYGYTF; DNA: TGTGCCAGCAGCAAAGCGCTGACAGTGACGAACTATGGCTACACCTTC
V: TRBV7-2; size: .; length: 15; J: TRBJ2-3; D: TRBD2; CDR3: CASSWSGGGTDTQYF; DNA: TGTGCCAGCAGCTGGAGCGGGGGTGGCACAGATACGCAGTATTTT
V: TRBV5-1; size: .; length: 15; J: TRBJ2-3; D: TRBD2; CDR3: CASSSQRGGTDTQYF; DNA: TGCGCCAGCAGCTCCCAGCGGGGGGGCACAGATACGCAGTATTTT
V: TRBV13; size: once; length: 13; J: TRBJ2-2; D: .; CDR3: CASSRIGAGELFF; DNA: TGTGCCAGCAGCCGGATAGGGGCCGGGGAGCTGTTTTTT
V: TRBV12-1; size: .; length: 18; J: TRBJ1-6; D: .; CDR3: CASSFEGTGVPYNSPLHF; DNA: TGTGCCAGCAGCTTTGAGGGGACAGGGGTACCCTATAATTCACCCCTCCACTTT
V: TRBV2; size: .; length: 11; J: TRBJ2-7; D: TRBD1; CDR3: CASTGGAEQYF; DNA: TGTGCCAGCACAGGGGGCGCCGAGCAGTACTTC
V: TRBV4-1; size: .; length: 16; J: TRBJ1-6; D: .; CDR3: CASSHLLQGKNSPLHF; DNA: TGCGCCAGCAGCCACCTTCTTCAGGGGAAGAATTCACCCCTCCACTTT
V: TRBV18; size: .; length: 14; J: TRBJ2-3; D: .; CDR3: CASSPYARTDTQYF; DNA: TGTGCCAGCTCACCATACGCGCGCACAGATACGCAGTATTTT
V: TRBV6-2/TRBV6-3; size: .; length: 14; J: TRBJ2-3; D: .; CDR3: CASSASRDWGTQYF; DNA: TGTGCCAGCAGTGCATCTAGGGACTGGGGTACGCAGTATTTT
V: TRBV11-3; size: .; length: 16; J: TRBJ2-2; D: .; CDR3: CASSKRGFGGTGELFF; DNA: TGTGCCAGCAGTAAAAGGGGCTTCGGGGGCACCGGGGAGCTGTTTTTT
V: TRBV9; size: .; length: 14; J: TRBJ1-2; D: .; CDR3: CASSPSRQPYGYTF; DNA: TGTGCCAGCAGCCCGTCGAGACAGCCCTATGGCTACACCTTC
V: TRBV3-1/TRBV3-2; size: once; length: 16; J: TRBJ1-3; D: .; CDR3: CASSSTSGSLLSTIYF; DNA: TGTGCCAGCAGCTCGACTTCGGGGTCCCTATTGAGCACCATATATTTT
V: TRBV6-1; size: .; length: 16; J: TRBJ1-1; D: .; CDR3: CASSEWGHTGNTEAFF; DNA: TGTGCCAGCAGTGAATGGGGCCACACAGGGAACACTGAAGCTTTCTTT
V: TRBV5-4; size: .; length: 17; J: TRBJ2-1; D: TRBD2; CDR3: CASSSSLLAGTYNEQFF; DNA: TGTGCCAGCAGCTCCTCCCTACTAGCGGGCACCTACAATGAGCAGTTCTTC
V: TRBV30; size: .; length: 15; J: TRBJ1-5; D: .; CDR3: CAWSPGSYSNQPQHF; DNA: TGTGCCTGGAGTCCAGGGTCCTATAGCAATCAACCCCAGCATTTT
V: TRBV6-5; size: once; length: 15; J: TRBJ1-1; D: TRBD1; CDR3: CASSPTGGRITEAFF; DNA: TGTGCCAGTTCACCCACAGGGGGCCGGATCACTGAAGCTTTCTTT
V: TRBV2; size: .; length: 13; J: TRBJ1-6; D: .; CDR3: CASRLTVNSPLHF; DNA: TGTGCCAGCAGGTTGACAGTTAATTCACCCCTCCACTTT
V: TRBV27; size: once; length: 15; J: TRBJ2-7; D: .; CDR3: CASSFRAGDLYEQYF; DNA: TGTGCCAGCAGTTTCAGGGCAGGAGACCTCTACGAGCAGTACTTC
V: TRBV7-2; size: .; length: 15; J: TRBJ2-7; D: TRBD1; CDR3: CASSFSRGPSYEQYF; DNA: TGTGCCAGCAGCTTCTCCAGGGGGCCCTCCTACGAGCAGTACTTC
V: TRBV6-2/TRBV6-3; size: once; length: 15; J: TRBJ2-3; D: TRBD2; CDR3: CASSSGGESTDTQYF; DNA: TGTGCCAGCAGTTCCGGGGGGGAGAGCACAGATACGCAGTATTTT
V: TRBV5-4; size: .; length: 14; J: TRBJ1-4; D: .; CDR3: CASSFKTQAEKLFF; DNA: TGTGCCAGCAGCTTTAAAACGCAGGCGGAAAAACTGTTTTTT
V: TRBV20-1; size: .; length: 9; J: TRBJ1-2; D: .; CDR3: CSGGGGYTF; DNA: TGCAGTGGAGGGGGTGGCTACACCTTC
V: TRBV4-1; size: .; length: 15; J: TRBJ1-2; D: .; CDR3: CASRPVGTSNYGYTF; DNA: TGCGCCAGCAGGCCGGTAGGGACTTCTAACTATGGCTACACCTTC
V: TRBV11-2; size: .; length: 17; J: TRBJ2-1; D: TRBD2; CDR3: CASSFSQGGLASNEQFF; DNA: TGTGCCAGCAGCTTCAGCCAGGGAGGGCTAGCTTCCAATGAGCAGTTCTTC